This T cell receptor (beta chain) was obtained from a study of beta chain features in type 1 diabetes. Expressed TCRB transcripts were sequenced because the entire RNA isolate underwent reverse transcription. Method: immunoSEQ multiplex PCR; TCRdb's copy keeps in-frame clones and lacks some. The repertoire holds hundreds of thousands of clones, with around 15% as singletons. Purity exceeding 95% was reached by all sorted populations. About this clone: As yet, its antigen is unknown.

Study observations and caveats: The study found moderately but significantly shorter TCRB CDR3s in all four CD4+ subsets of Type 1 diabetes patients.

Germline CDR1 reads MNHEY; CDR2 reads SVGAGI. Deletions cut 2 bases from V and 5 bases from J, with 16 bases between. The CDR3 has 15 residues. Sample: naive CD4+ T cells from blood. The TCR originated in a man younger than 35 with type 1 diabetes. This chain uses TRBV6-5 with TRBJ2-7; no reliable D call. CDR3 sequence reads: CASSYIRTTLHEQYF. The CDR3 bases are TGTGCCAGCAGTTACATCAGGACGACACTCCACGAGCAGTACTTC.